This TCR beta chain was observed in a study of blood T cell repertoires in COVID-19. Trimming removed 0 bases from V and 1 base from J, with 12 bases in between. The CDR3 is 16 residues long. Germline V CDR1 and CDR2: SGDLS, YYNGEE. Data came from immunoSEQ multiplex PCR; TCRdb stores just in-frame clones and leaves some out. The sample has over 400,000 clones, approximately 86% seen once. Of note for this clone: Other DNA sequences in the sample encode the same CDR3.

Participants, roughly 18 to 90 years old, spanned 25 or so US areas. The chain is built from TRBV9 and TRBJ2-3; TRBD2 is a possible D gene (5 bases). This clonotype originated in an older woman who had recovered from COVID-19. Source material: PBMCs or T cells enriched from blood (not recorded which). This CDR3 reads CASSVAQRGGTDTQYF. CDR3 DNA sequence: TGTGCCAGCAGCGTAGCTCAACGGGGTGGCACAGATACGCAGTATTTT.